This is a list of T cell receptor beta chains from one sample in a study of T-cell memory formation after mild COVID-19. TCRdb processed the 5' RACE reads anew with MiXCR; each CDR3 protein has one entry. The sample includes fewer than 250,000 distinct CDR3 sequences, 10% seen only once; the top ten take just over 3%. Sequencing used PBMCs or a T cell subset sorted from them (not recorded which). These receptors were obtained from a man between 18 and 29 years old who had mild COVID-19 (a few samples of this study predate the infection). Cell type and time point are not known. Both conserved end residues are trimmed from each CDR3.

>TRBV5-1|TRBJ1-5
ASSPEGGNQPQH
>TRBV6-5|TRBJ1-2
ASSHRFRSTGYT
>TRBV10-3|TRBJ2-7
DNTPGQGYEQY
>TRBV6-5|TRBJ2-7
ASSYLPGNEQY
>TRBV7-9|TRBJ2-2
ASSLDRTGELF
>TRBV9|TRBJ1-1
ASSPQGEGTEAF
>TRBV6-6|TRBJ2-7
ASSYTLGEQY
>TRBV4-3|TRBJ2-3
ASSLGPLASDTQY
>TRBV20-1|TRBJ1-1
SASRPAPREAF
>TRBV5-1|TRBJ2-2
ASSSLDTGELF
>TRBV7-6|TRBJ2-3
ASSLGSATQY
>TRBV7-9|TRBJ2-3
ASSLRRGPTDTQY
>TRBV20-1|TRBJ1-5
SARAGVNQPQH
>TRBV20-1|TRBJ2-3
SARIGVSPDTQY
>TRBV2|TRBJ1-1
ASSEAYARNTEAF
>TRBV6-6|TRBJ2-7
ASRPGQLYEQY
>TRBV7-9|TRBJ2-3
ASSYWTSGADTQY
>TRBV12-3/TRBV12-4|TRBJ2-5
ASSFRGGEETQY
>TRBV20-1|TRBJ1-5
SARDRGWGNQPQH
>TRBV7-2|TRBJ2-3
ASSLERVSTDTQY
>TRBV19|TRBJ2-3
ASSIGPKGSTDTQY
>TRBV27|TRBJ1-2
ASSLSPWGLEGYT
>TRBV4-1|TRBJ2-1
ASNYPGSNEQF
>TRBV2|TRBJ1-1
ASSELLNTEAF
>TRBV7-9|TRBJ1-4
ASRGRGRTEKLF
>TRBV29-1|TRBJ2-7
SVAGGTTGEQY
>TRBV29-1|TRBJ1-1
SASGPADTEAF
>TRBV5-4|TRBJ2-3
ATLKEGTDTQY
>TRBV18|TRBJ2-3
ASSPTSTDTQY
>TRBV6-5|TRBJ1-1
ASGKNTEAF
>TRBV6-6|TRBJ1-1
ASSYFGSTEAF
>TRBV7-9|TRBJ2-1
ASSLRGAGRF
>TRBV20-1|TRBJ1-2
SASGRLDGYT
>TRBV5-1|TRBJ2-7
ASSLDQGSKY
>TRBV2|TRBJ2-2
ASRKDGDTGELF
>TRBV23-1|TRBJ2-6
ASSQLDRGPGANVLT
>TRBV6-5|TRBJ2-1
ASTRGAGGTNEQF
>TRBV10-3|TRBJ2-5
AISDRWAGRIGPQETQY
>TRBV5-5|TRBJ1-2
ASSLGIQGYYGYT
>TRBV15|TRBJ2-1
ATSREEF